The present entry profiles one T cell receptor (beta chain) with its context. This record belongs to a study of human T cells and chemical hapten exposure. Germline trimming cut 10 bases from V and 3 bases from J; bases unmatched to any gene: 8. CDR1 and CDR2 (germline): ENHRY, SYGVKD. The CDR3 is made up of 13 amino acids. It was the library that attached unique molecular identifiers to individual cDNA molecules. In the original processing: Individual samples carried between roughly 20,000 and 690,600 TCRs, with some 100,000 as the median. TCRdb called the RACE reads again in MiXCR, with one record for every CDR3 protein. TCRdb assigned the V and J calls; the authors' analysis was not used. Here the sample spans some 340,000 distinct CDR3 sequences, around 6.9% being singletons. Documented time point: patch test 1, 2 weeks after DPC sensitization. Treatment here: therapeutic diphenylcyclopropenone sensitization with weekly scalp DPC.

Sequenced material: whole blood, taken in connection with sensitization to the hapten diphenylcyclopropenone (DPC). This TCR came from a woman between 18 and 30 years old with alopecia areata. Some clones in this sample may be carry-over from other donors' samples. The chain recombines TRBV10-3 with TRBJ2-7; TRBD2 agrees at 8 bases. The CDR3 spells CATRPGLVYEQYF. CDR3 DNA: TGTGCCACCAGACCGGGACTAGTCTACGAGCAGTACTTC.